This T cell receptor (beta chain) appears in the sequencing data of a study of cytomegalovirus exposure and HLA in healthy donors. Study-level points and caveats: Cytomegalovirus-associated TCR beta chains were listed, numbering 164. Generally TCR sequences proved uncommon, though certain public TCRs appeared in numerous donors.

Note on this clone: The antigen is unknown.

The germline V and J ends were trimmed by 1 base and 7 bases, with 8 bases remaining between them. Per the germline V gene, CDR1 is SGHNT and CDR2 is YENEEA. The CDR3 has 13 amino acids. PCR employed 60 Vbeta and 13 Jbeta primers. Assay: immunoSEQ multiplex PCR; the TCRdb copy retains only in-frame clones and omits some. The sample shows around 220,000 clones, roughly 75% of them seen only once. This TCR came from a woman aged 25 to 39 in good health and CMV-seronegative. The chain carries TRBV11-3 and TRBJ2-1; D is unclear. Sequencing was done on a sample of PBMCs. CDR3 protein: CASSLAVYNEQFF. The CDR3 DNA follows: TGTGCCAGCAGCTTAGCCGTGTATAATGAGCAGTTCTTC.